The clone carrying this T cell receptor (beta chain) was seen many times. Inclusion characteristics of ophthalmopathy patients comprised a Clinical Activity Score of at least 3, a NOSPECS grade of at least 4, and duration under 3 months. Uncontrolled infection, other autoimmune disease, pregnancy or lactation led to exclusion. In making diagnoses, clinical symptoms, serum thyroxine and TRAb, thyroid ultrasound and orbital computed tomography were all used. The sample originates from a study of T cells in Graves' hyperthyroidism and ophthalmopathy. Background on the study: Peripheral blood was collected at initial diagnosis, before any treatment.

Amplified regions were TCR beta CDR3 sequences from RNA transcripts. HTBI primers were used for first-round RT-PCR of the TCR CDR3. TCRdb reprocessed the multiplex PCR reads via MiXCR and lists one record per CDR3 protein. The sample consists of hundreds of thousands of distinct CDR3 sequences, roughly 15% of them appearing once. Trimming cost V 1 base and J 3 bases, with 10 bases left between them. The CDR3 consists of 16 residues. Per the germline V gene, CDR1 is MGHRA and CDR2 is YSYEKL. The sequence was obtained from a woman under 30 with Graves' ophthalmopathy. Source material: blood. This chain connects TRBV4-1 to TRBJ1-6, with no clear D. CDR3 protein: CASSQGGEIYNSPLHF. Written as DNA, the CDR3 is TGCGCCAGCAGCCAAGGCGGGGAAATCTATAATTCACCCCTCCACTTT.